This TCR beta chain was identified during a study of response to subunit inactivated influenza vaccine. Study conclusions and caveats: Each seasonal influenza vaccination, the authors suggested, recruits few new T cells.

TCRdb used MiXCR to reprocess the RT-PCR reads, holding one entry per CDR3 protein. In the table there are about 520,000 distinct CDR3 sequences, roughly 11% of which are singletons. This CDR3 is built from 16 residues. The ends were cut back, 4 bases at V and 3 bases at J, with 19 bases in the middle. CDR1 is KGHSH, CDR2 LQKENI, per germline. A word on this clonotype: The antigen is undetermined.

The clonotype originates from a man in his forties or fifties who received an inactivated influenza vaccine. The sequencing here drew on PBMCs from blood, taken around seven weeks after vaccination. The chain combines TRBV18 with TRBJ2-7; D possibly corresponds to TRBD1 (6 bases). CDR3 region: CASSQYRVDPNYEQYF. The CDR3 coding sequence is TGTGCCAGCTCACAGTACAGGGTTGATCCAAACTACGAGCAGTACTTC.